This T cell receptor beta chain was sequenced in a study of T cell responses to AZD1222 COVID-19 vaccine. Concerning this clone itself: The antigen is unknown.

Findings and caveats of the study: White British ancestry dominated among donors, who included more females, and clonal diversity was possibly underestimated. Targets within unmutated variant regions were reportedly found for nearly half of spike-specific TCRs. After two AZD1222 doses, spike-specific TCR breadth and depth rose versus day 0. The CD4 TCRs associated with vaccination extended across spike and predominated at 160-218 and 743-854.

Clones were read by immunoSEQ multiplex PCR, and TCRdb kept only the in-frame ones, dropping some. The data show around 120,000 clones, with approximately 85% seen just once and about 1.5% held by the top ten. Germline V CDR1 and CDR2: LNHDA, SQIVND (reference sequence). J gave up 2 bases and V 7 bases, and 7 bases lay outside the gene matches. The CDR3 is 16 amino acids. This TCR came from an adult in good health. The source material was peripheral blood, sampled on day 0 of AZD1222 vaccination. This chain connects TRBV19 to TRBJ1-5; 11 bases map to TRBD1. The CDR3 sequence is CASTMGTGGGNQPQHF. The CDR3 region has the DNA TGTGCCAGTACTATGGGGACAGGGGGTGGCAATCAGCCCCAGCATTTT.